These 17 T cell receptor beta chains came from one sample sequenced in a study of control samples from healthy donors and cancer patients (dated by TCRdb to the early 2020s). Libraries were prepared through the immunoSEQ multiplex PCR assay. TCRdb limited this immuneACCESS table to in-frame rearrangements with V and J called. A share of clones is missing; checked studies link under half to unresolved V genes, and the rest is unexplained. The sample profile shows 55,000 to 85,000 clones; under 90% of them were found once. Together, the top ten hold 15% to 20% of the sample. Sequencing was done on a sample of PBMCs. Receptors originate from a man between 60 and 75 years old with lung cancer.

The chain carries TRBV29-1 and TRBJ2-2, with TRBD2 matching over 7 bases. Germline trimming cut 7 bases from V and 4 bases from J; bases unmatched to any gene: 6. Germline loops: CDR1 SQVTM, CDR2 ANQGSEA. The CDR3 totals 13 residues. The CDR3 spells CSASGGGTGELFF. CDR3 DNA: TGCAGCGCTAGCGGCGGGGGCACCGGGGAGCTGTTTTTT.

This CDR3 is CASSHPYEQYV. The CDR3 DNA reads TGTGCCAGCAGCCACCCCTACGAGCAGTACGTC. The chain has TRBV7-2 and TRBJ2-7, with no clear D. The CDR3 has 11 residues. Trimming cost V 5 bases and J 2 bases, with 4 bases left between them. In germline, CDR1 is SGHTA, CDR2 FQGNSA.

V and J are TRBV30 and TRBJ1-1; D is undetermined. This CDR3 contains 15 residues. From germline, CDR1 is GTSNPN and CDR2 SVGIG (reference sequence). V lost 1 base, J lost 4 bases, and 16 bases lay in between. Here the CDR3 reads CAWSDREVTGTEAFF. For the CDR3, the DNA is TGTGCCTGGAGTGACCGAGAGGTAACGGGCACTGAAGCTTTCTTT.

This chain uses TRBV2 with TRBJ1-5; D unresolved. Per germline, CDR1 SNHLY and CDR2 FYNNEI. Trimming removed 2 bases from V and 0 bases from J, with 5 bases in between. This CDR3 comprises 14 residues. The DNA of the CDR3 is TGTGCCAGCAGTGAACAGCCTAGCAATCAGCCCCAGCATTTT. Translating gives CASSEQPSNQPQHF.

The J gene is TRBJ1-1, the V gene TRBV5-1; TRBD1 agrees at 7 bases. Germline-derived CDR1 and CDR2 are SGHRS and YFSETQ. This CDR3 is built from 16 residues. V shed 3 bases and J 3 bases; nucleotides not matched to a gene: 11. CDR3 sequence: CASSSRVGGVDTEAFF. The CDR3 region has the DNA TGCGCCAGCAGCTCCCGGGTAGGGGGCGTGGACACTGAAGCTTTCTTT.

V gene TRBV6-5 combines with J gene TRBJ1-2; no clear D. The germline V gene encodes CDR1 MNHEY and CDR2 SVGAGI. Trimming pared 4 bases from V and 4 bases from J, leaving 13 bases between. CDR3 length: 14 residues. The CDR3 DNA follows: TGTGCCAGCAGTTCCATCCTTACAGTCTATGGCTACACCTTC. Its protein is CASSSILTVYGYTF.

DNA of the CDR3: TGTGCCAGCAGCTTCGTTGGGACAGGGACCGCTAGCGGGGCCAACGTCCTGACTTTC. Its translation is CASSFVGTGTASGANVLTF. J is TRBJ2-6 and V is TRBV7-3, with TRBD1 identical over 9 bases. V lost 3 bases, J lost 4 bases, and 13 bases stayed unmatched. This CDR3 contains 19 residues. CDR1 is SGHTA, CDR2 FQGTGA, per germline.

This chain connects TRBV5-4 to TRBJ2-7; D assignment may be TRBD1 or TRBD2 (5 bases each). The V gene's germline CDR1 is SGHNT and CDR2 YYREEE (reference sequence). The CDR3 covers 14 residues. The V and J ends lost 4 bases and 1 base respectively, with 12 bases between them. This CDR3 is CASSARGLSYEQYV. DNA for the CDR3: TGTGCCAGCAGCGCCCGGGGCCTATCCTACGAGCAGTACGTC.

This chain links TRBV5-6 with TRBJ2-3, with D uncertain. Germline CDR1 SGHDT, CDR2 YYEEEE. V lost 4 bases and J lost 1, with 7 bases in between. The CDR3 extends over 13 amino acids. This CDR3 is CASSLSRTDTQYF. The CDR3 bases are TGTGCCAGCAGCCTCTCTCGCACAGATACGCAGTATTTT. The full variable domain, with the rest looked up from reference TRBV5-6 and TRBJ2-3, is DAGVTQSPTHLIKTRGQQVTLRCSPKSGHDTVSWYQQALGQGPQFIFQYYEEEERQRGNFPDRFSGHQFPNYSSELNVNALLLGDSALYLCASSLSRTDTQYFGPGTRLTVL.

This chain links TRBV5-8 with TRBJ2-1; 8 nucleotides align to TRBD1. The J segment lost 12 bases and the V segment lost 0 bases, leaving 11 bases of the junction unmatched. The CDR3 loop spans 15 amino acids. Germline CDR1 reads SGHTS; CDR2 reads YDEGEE. CDR3 loop: CASSLALVRGTGQFF. CDR3 DNA sequence: TGTGCCAGCAGCTTGGCTCTAGTTAGAGGGACAGGGCAGTTCTTC.

CDR3 sequence reads: CASSLRSGQGERGPEAFF. CDR3 in DNA: TGTGCCAGCAGCTTACGATCGGGACAGGGGGAACGGGGACCTGAAGCTTTCTTT. The chain has TRBV2 and TRBJ1-1; 11 bases line up with TRBD1. V dropped 6 bases and J dropped 6; count of bases not matched to a gene: 18. The germline V gene has CDR1 SNHLY and CDR2 FYNNEI. The CDR3 covers 18 residues.

V gene TRBV7-2 combines with J gene TRBJ1-2, with D uncertain. V was clipped by 2 bases and J by 6 bases, with 16 bases between them. This CDR3 region has 15 residues. Germline V gene data show CDR1 as SGHTA and CDR2 as FQGNSA. The CDR3 is CASSLSTARRDGYTF. CDR3 DNA sequence: TGTGCCAGCAGCTTATCAACAGCGCGGCGGGATGGCTACACCTTC.

This chain uses TRBV27 with TRBJ2-1; D gene ambiguous. The CDR3 consists of 13 residues. V shed 1 base and J shed 0 bases, with 1 base lying between them. Germline values: CDR1 MNHEY, CDR2 SMNVEV (reference sequence). Here the CDR3 reads CASSLFSYNEQFF. The CDR3 DNA sequence: TGTGCCAGCAGTTTATTCTCCTACAATGAGCAGTTCTTC.

The genes are TRBV19 and TRBJ2-1; D may match TRBD1 or TRBD2 (6 bases each). V was shortened by 6 bases and J by 3 bases, with 12 bases between the two germline ends. This CDR3 comprises 14 residues. Germline V gene lookup returns CDR1 LNHDA and CDR2 SQIVND (reference sequence). The CDR3 DNA reads TGTGCCAGTAGCCCGGGGGCTTACTACAATGAGCAGTTCTTC. Its protein product is CASSPGAYYNEQFF.

The rearrangement links TRBV11-3 to TRBJ2-3; D perhaps matches TRBD2 (5 bases). The CDR3 sequence is 14 residues long. Germline lookup yields CDR1 SGHNT and CDR2 YENEEA. V dropped 2 bases and J dropped 2 bases, with 8 bases sitting between them. The CDR3 reads CASSLSGSTDTQYF. The CDR3 DNA is TGTGCCAGCAGCTTAAGCGGCTCCACAGATACGCAGTATTTT.

On this clone: Other DNA sequences in the sample encode the same CDR3. The CDR3 nucleotides read TGCAGCGGGCGGGGGGGGGCATCTGAAGCTTTCTTT. Translated: CSGRGGASEAFF. The J gene is TRBJ1-1, the V gene TRBV29-1; TRBD1 is a possible D gene (6 bases). Germline values: CDR1 SQVTM, CDR2 ANQGSEA. This CDR3 is built from 12 residues. Trimming pared 7 bases from V and 6 bases from J, leaving 15 bases between. Combining the CDR3 with reference TRBV29-1 and TRBJ1-1 gives the whole variable domain SAVISQKPSRDICQRGTSLTIQCQVDSQVTMMFWYRQQPGQSLTLIATANQGSEATYESGFVIDKFPISRPNLTFSTLTVSNMSPEDSSIYLCSGRGGASEAFFGQGTRLTVV.

This clone showed up just once. CDR3 DNA sequence: TGTGCCAGCAGCTTAGACGAGAACACTGAAGCTTTCTTT. It specifies CASSLDENTEAFF. The V call is TRBV13, the J call TRBJ1-1; no clear D. Trimming left V 1 base short and J 1 base short, with 4 bases between. Germline loops: CDR1 PRHDT, CDR2 FYEKMQ (reference sequence). CDR3 length: 13 residues.